A single sample gave rise to the 28 T cell receptor beta chains below, sequenced in a study of blood T cell repertoires in COVID-19. Profiling relied on immunoSEQ multiplex PCR, and the TCRdb table lists in-frame clones only, not all of them. The top ten clones hold less than 3.5% of a sample with fewer than 350,000 clones, 85% to 95% of them seen once. The specimen sequenced was PBMCs or T cells enriched from blood (not recorded which). Source of these receptors: a man aged 40-50 years who had been exposed to COVID-19.

The rearrangement uses TRBV6-2 or TRBV6-3 and TRBJ2-1; 8 bases fit TRBD1. The CDR3 covers 17 residues. The V gene's germline CDR1 is MNHEY and CDR2 SVGEGT. The trim removed 6 bases at V and 8 bases at J, leaving 18 bases unmatched. CDR3 sequence: CASSQGTGGVLDDEQFF. The CDR3 DNA reads as TGTGCCAGCAGCCAGGGAACAGGGGGAGTCCTTGACGATGAGCAGTTCTTC.

V and J are TRBV30 and TRBJ1-6; no reliable D call. This CDR3 is 17 amino acids long. V was shortened by 1 base and J by 0 bases, with 13 bases between the two germline ends. CDR1 is GTSNPN and CDR2 is SVGIG in the germline V gene (reference sequence). CDR3 nucleotide sequence: TGTGCCTGGAGTGACGAAAAATCCAGCTCCTATAATTCACCCCTCCACTTT. Protein product: CAWSDEKSSSYNSPLHF.

CDR3 loop: CASSQDGYEQYF. The CDR3 bases are TGTGCCAGCAGCCAAGACGGCTACGAGCAGTACTTC. The gene calls are TRBV3-1 (or the pseudogene TRBV3-2) and TRBJ2-7; the D is unclear. The CDR3 consists of 12 residues. Trimming cost V 0 bases and J 3 bases, with 3 bases left between them. Germline lookup yields CDR1 LGHDT and CDR2 YNNKEL (reference sequence).

CDR3 DNA sequence: TGTGCCAGCAGCTTAAGCAGGGGGGACATTCAGTACTTC. It yields the protein CASSLSRGDIQYF. The rearrangement joins TRBV11-3 to TRBJ2-4, with D perhaps TRBD1 (7 bases). The CDR3 runs 13 residues. Germline CDR1 is SGHNT and CDR2 is YENEEA. The ends were cut back, 2 bases at V and 8 bases at J, with 10 bases in the middle.

CDR3: CASSTGQGQETQYF. The CDR3 DNA reads TGTGCCAGCAGCACCGGACAGGGCCAAGAGACCCAGTACTTC. V usage is TRBV11-2 and J usage is TRBJ2-5, with TRBD1 identical over 8 bases. The V segment lost 5 bases and the J segment 1 base; nucleotides outside the gene matches: 3. The CDR3 runs to 14 residues. Germline V gene lookup returns CDR1 SGHAT and CDR2 FQNNGV.

The chain joins TRBV28 to TRBJ2-7; TRBD2 matches 12 bases. Germline-derived CDR1 and CDR2 are MDHEN and SYDVKM. V lost 6 bases, J lost 6 bases, and 6 bases stayed unmatched. The CDR3 is 14 amino acids. This CDR3 reads CASSLTSGRLEQYF. For the CDR3, the DNA is TGTGCCAGCAGCCTGACTAGCGGGAGACTCGAGCAGTACTTC.

The chain uses TRBV10-3 and TRBJ1-2; 9 positions agree with TRBD1. CDR3 length equals 17 residues. With 4 bases clipped from V and 3 bases from J, the junction kept 12 bases outside the gene matches. Germline lookup yields CDR1 ENHRY and CDR2 SYGVKD. The CDR3 sequence is CAISVGTGTPADYGYTF. In nucleotides, the CDR3 is TGTGCCATCAGTGTTGGGACAGGGACACCGGCGGACTATGGCTACACCTTC.

J is TRBJ2-1 and V is TRBV6-5; TRBD2 agrees at 12 bases. From germline, CDR1 is MNHEY and CDR2 SVGAGI. V lost 6 bases to trimming and J lost 8 bases; unmatched junction nucleotides: 8. The CDR3 spans 15 residues. The CDR3 loop is CASRAGLAGWYEQFF. The CDR3 region has the DNA TGTGCCAGCAGAGCAGGACTAGCGGGATGGTATGAGCAGTTCTTC.

In its sample, this clone was seen once. V and J are TRBV4-3 and TRBJ2-1; TRBD2 aligns across 12 bases. V lost 0 bases and J lost 7; bases outside the gene matches: 1. From germline, CDR1 is LGHNA and CDR2 YSLEER. The CDR3 runs to 15 residues. In DNA form, the CDR3 reads TGCGCCAGCAGCCAAGATGGGACTAGCGGGAATGAGCAGTTCTTC. Encoded protein: CASSQDGTSGNEQFF.

This clone was recorded once. The chain carries TRBV4-2 and TRBJ1-1, with 7 nucleotides matching TRBD1. The trim removed 5 bases at V and 3 bases at J, leaving 12 bases unmatched. Germline V lookup: CDR1 LGHNA, CDR2 YNFKEQ. The CDR3 is made up of 16 amino acids. In nucleotides, the CDR3 is TGTGCCAGCAGCGCGCAGACAGGGCCCGACTACACTGAAGCTTTCTTT. Protein: CASSAQTGPDYTEAFF.

The chain is built from TRBV11-3 and TRBJ2-2, with D possibly being TRBD1 (6 bases). The V gene's germline CDR1 is SGHNT and CDR2 YENEEA. The CDR3 runs 16 residues. Trimming stripped 1 base from V and 1 base from J, with 10 bases between. CDR3 residues: CASSLVRQENTGELFF. Here the CDR3 DNA reads TGTGCCAGCAGCTTAGTAAGACAGGAGAACACCGGGGAGCTGTTTTTT.

This clone was observed a few times. The chain combines TRBV15 with TRBJ2-1; D not certain. Germline CDR1 and CDR2: LNHNV and YYDKDF (reference sequence). This CDR3 spans 16 amino acids. V was clipped by 0 bases and J by 4 bases, with 13 bases between them. CDR3 DNA: TGTGCCACCAGCAGAGATCGTGAGAGCCTTTACAATGAGCAGTTCTTC. Its translation is CATSRDRESLYNEQFF.

The chain employs TRBV5-5 and TRBJ1-2; a weak D match, TRBD1 (6 bases). CDR3 length: 15 amino acids. The V gene's germline CDR1 is SGHKS and CDR2 YYEKEE (reference sequence). Trimming stripped 3 bases from V and 2 bases from J, with 14 bases between. The CDR3: CASSSGTYENYGYTF. CDR3 bases: TGTGCCAGCAGCTCAGGGACATATGAAAACTATGGCTACACCTTC.

The chain recombines TRBV5-3 with TRBJ2-7, with 7 positions matching TRBD1. TRBV5-3 is marked as an open reading frame, function uncertain. There are 13 residues in the CDR3. With 3 bases clipped from V and 3 bases from J, the junction kept 3 bases outside the gene matches. CDR3 DNA sequence: TGTGCCAGAAGCTCGAGACAGGGCTACGAGCAGTACTTC. Translated: CARSSRQGYEQYF.

The rearrangement uses TRBV19 and TRBJ1-2; TRBD1 matches 7 bases. Germline CDR1 LNHDA, CDR2 SQIVND (reference sequence). The CDR3 consists of 14 residues. Germline trimming cut 5 bases from V and 4 bases from J; bases unmatched to any gene: 7. CDR3 residues: CASSDRATIYGYTF. The DNA of the CDR3 is TGTGCCAGTAGTGACAGGGCGACGATCTATGGCTACACCTTC.

The chain combines TRBV4-3 with TRBJ1-1; 8 nucleotides align to TRBD1. Trimming cost V 0 bases and J 4 bases; bases outside gene matches: 16. The CDR3 loop spans 19 amino acids. CDR1 and CDR2 from the germline V gene are LGHNA and YSLEER. The CDR3 loop reads CASSQETGVFTMVGTEAFF. DNA of the CDR3: TGCGCCAGCAGCCAAGAGACAGGGGTATTTACTATGGTTGGCACTGAAGCTTTCTTT.

The chain has TRBV10-3 and TRBJ1-1; D uncertain. This CDR3 region has 15 residues. CDR1 and CDR2 (germline): ENHRY, SYGVKD. The V gene lost 3 bases and the J gene lost 2 bases, with 13 bases spanning the gap. The CDR3 region has the DNA TGTGCCATCAGTGAAACAGCTCCTACAAACACTGAAGCTTTCTTT. Translating gives CAISETAPTNTEAFF.

This clone occurred once. The J gene is TRBJ1-5, the V gene TRBV4-2, with unresolved D. Germline V gene lookup returns CDR1 LGHNA and CDR2 YNFKEQ. V was cut by 0 bases and J by 2 bases, with 14 bases left in between. The CDR3 runs to 17 residues. CDR3 sequence (DNA): TGTGCCAGCAGCCAAGATACGGTCTCGGTGGGCAATCAGCCCCAGCATTTT. Protein sequence: CASSQDTVSVGNQPQHF.

This clone was seen just once. The rearrangement joins TRBV6-5 to TRBJ1-5; TRBD1 is a possible D gene (6 bases). CDR1 MNHEY and CDR2 SVGAGI come from the germline V gene. The ends were cut back, 2 bases at V and 6 bases at J, with 14 bases in the middle. CDR3 length equals 15 residues. This chain's CDR3 is CASSYTGGTSQPQHF. The CDR3 nucleotides are TGTGCCAGCAGTTACACGGGGGGGACAAGTCAGCCCCAGCATTTT.

This clone occurred once. The chain employs TRBV30 and TRBJ1-3; D possibly corresponds to TRBD1 (5 bases). This CDR3 spans 13 amino acids. In germline, CDR1 is GTSNPN, CDR2 SVGIG (reference sequence). With 0 bases removed from V and 9 bases from J, the gap between germline ends came to 12 bases. The CDR3 sequence is CAWSVGAGGTIYF. Written as DNA, the CDR3 is TGTGCCTGGAGTGTCGGGGCCGGGGGCACCATATATTTT.

This chain uses TRBV15 with TRBJ1-1, with a weak D call TRBD1 (6 bases). V was cut by 5 bases and J by 7 bases, with 17 bases left in between. CDR1 is LNHNV and CDR2 is YYDKDF in the germline V gene (reference sequence). The CDR3 length is 14 residues. CDR3 amino acids: CATSGRLDSLEAFF. DNA for the CDR3: TGTGCCACCAGCGGAAGACTGGACAGTCTTGAAGCTTTCTTT. The full variable domain, in which reference TRBV15 and TRBJ1-1 provide the parts outside the CDR3, is DAMVIQNPRYQVTQFGKPVTLSCSQTLNHNVMYWYQQKSSQAPKLLFHYYDKDFNNEADTPDNFQSRRPNTSFCFLDIRSPGLGDTAMYLCATSGRLDSLEAFFGQGTRLTVV.

This clone appeared a single time. The chain couples TRBV5-6 to TRBJ2-2; TRBD1 is a possible D gene (6 bases). CDR1 SGHDT and CDR2 YYEEEE come from the germline V gene. Trimming took 1 base from V and 0 from J, leaving 13 bases between them. This CDR3 region has 17 residues. The CDR3 protein is CASSLNRGSTNTGELFF. CDR3 bases: TGTGCCAGCAGCTTGAATAGGGGGAGCACGAACACCGGGGAGCTGTTTTTT.

J is TRBJ2-7 and V is TRBV28, with a tentative D call TRBD1 (5 bases). Germline V gives CDR1 MDHEN, CDR2 SYDVKM. The CDR3 totals 14 residues. V shed 10 bases and J shed 0 bases, with 16 bases lying between them. The CDR3 region is CATDPEGDSYEQYF. The CDR3 DNA sequence: TGTGCCACCGATCCAGAAGGGGACTCCTACGAGCAGTACTTC.

The chain is built from TRBV2 and TRBJ2-4; D remains unclear. CDR3 length equals 14 residues. Trimming pared 3 bases from V and 8 bases from J, leaving 14 bases between. Germline V gene lookup returns CDR1 SNHLY and CDR2 FYNNEI. CDR3 loop: CASSDIAETDIQYF. CDR3 DNA: TGTGCCAGCAGTGATATCGCGGAGACGGACATTCAGTACTTC. The variable domain in full, with the rest retrieved from reference TRBV2 and TRBJ2-4, is EPEVTQTPSHQVTQMGQEVILRCVPISNHLYFYWYRQILGQKVEFLVSFYNNEISEKSEIFDDQFSVERPDGSNFTLKIRSTKLEDSAMYFCASSDIAETDIQYFGAGTRLSVL.

The chain couples TRBV5-4 to TRBJ1-2, with 11 nucleotides matching TRBD1. There are 15 residues in the CDR3. V shed 2 bases, J shed 6 bases, and the junction held 6 bases outside the gene matches. The germline V gene has CDR1 SGHNT and CDR2 YYREEE (reference sequence). CDR3 in amino acids: CASSFSGQGEHGYTF. The CDR3 DNA reads TGTGCCAGCAGCTTTTCGGGACAGGGGGAACATGGCTACACCTTC.

The sample holds a few counts of this clone. The J gene is TRBJ2-2, the V gene TRBV10-1; no clear D gene. Germline V CDR1 and CDR2: WNHNN, SYGVQD (reference sequence). With 2 bases removed from V and 1 base from J, the gap between germline ends came to 8 bases. The CDR3 covers 15 residues. CDR3 in DNA: TGCGCCAGCAGTGAGAATCTTATGAACACCGGGGAGCTGTTTTTT. Translated, it gives CASSENLMNTGELFF.

The chain carries TRBV7-8 and TRBJ1-1; D call uncertain. Germline lookup yields CDR1 SGHVS and CDR2 FQNEAQ. The CDR3 sequence is 14 residues long. V lost 2 bases and J 2 bases, leaving 9 bases between the germline ends. In nucleotides, the CDR3 is TGTGCCAGCAGCTTAATTCCAGGAAACACTGAAGCTTTCTTT. This gives the protein CASSLIPGNTEAFF.

The rearrangement joins TRBV19 to TRBJ1-5; TRBD1 agrees at 9 bases. After removal of 5 bases from V and 9 bases from J, the junction contained 8 bases not matched to a gene. Germline V gene sequence: CDR1 LNHDA, CDR2 SQIVND (reference sequence). The CDR3 covers 14 residues. CDR3 sequence (DNA): TGTGCCAGTAGTTCCGACAGGGGGTCTTGGCCCCAGCATTTT. It translates to CASSSDRGSWPQHF.